The 8 T cell receptor beta chains below come from one sample, sequenced in a study of shared clonotypes between healthy human individuals. Assay: immunoSEQ multiplex PCR; the TCRdb copy retains only in-frame clones and omits some. Counted here are about 660,000 clones, roughly 70% occurring once; the ten biggest clones make up 1.5% to 2%. Source material: memory CD4+ T cells sorted from blood. Documented subset: CD45RA-negative fraction. All receptors derive from a woman aged 25 to 39 in good health.

The chain uses TRBV5-1 and TRBJ2-3, with 10 bases identical to TRBD1. V shed 0 bases and J 2 bases; nucleotides not matched to a gene: 6. The CDR3 totals 17 residues. Germline V gene lookup returns CDR1 SGHRS and CDR2 YFSETQ. The CDR3 DNA reads TGCGCCAGCAGCTTGGCGGGGACAGGGGAAAACACAGATACGCAGTATTTT. Its translation is CASSLAGTGENTDTQYF.

Concerning this clone itself: A read error is possible here, since a much larger clone lies one base away. The genes are TRBV7-2 and TRBJ2-7, with 8 bases fitting TRBD2. Trimming took 6 bases from V and 3 from J; bases not matched to a gene: 1. The CDR3 runs to 12 residues. CDR1 and CDR2 from the germline V gene are SGHTA and FQGNSA. This CDR3 reads CASSREGYEQYF. In DNA, the CDR3 is TGTGCCAGCAGTCGGGAGGGCTACGAGCAGTACTTC. Full variable domain (missing parts from reference TRBV7-2 and TRBJ2-7): GAGVSQSPSNKVTEKGKDVELRCDPISGHTALYWYRQSLGQGLEFLIYFQGNSAPDKSGLPSDRFSAERTGGSVSTLTIQRTQQEDSAVYLCASSREGYEQYFGPGTRLTVT.

The CDR3 region is CASSPRLAWSTDTQYF. The DNA of the CDR3 is TGTGCCAGCAGCCCCCGACTAGCGTGGAGCACAGATACGCAGTATTTT. The rearrangement links TRBV9 to TRBJ2-3; 8 positions match TRBD2. The CDR3 covers 16 residues. After removal of 4 bases from V and 0 bases from J, the junction contained 7 bases not matched to a gene. Germline V gene lookup returns CDR1 SGDLS and CDR2 YYNGEE.

This chain connects TRBV7-2 to TRBJ1-5; a weak D match, TRBD1 (6 bases). Germline values: CDR1 SGHTA, CDR2 FQGNSA. V dropped 5 bases and J dropped 3 bases, with 14 bases sitting between them. The CDR3 has 15 residues. The CDR3 sequence is CASSRRGDTNQPQHF. For the CDR3, the DNA is TGTGCCAGCAGCAGGAGGGGGGACACCAATCAGCCCCAGCATTTT.

This chain uses TRBV29-1 with TRBJ1-1; the D gene is possibly TRBD1 (5 bases). Trimming removed 6 bases from V and 7 bases from J, with 9 bases in between. Germline assignment: CDR1 SQVTM and CDR2 ANQGSEA. The CDR3 is 10 residues long. CDR3 coding DNA: TGCAGCGTGGGGGACGTTGAAGCTTTCTTT. Translating gives CSVGDVEAFF.

This clone was counted once. This chain connects TRBV6-6 to TRBJ1-5, with a possible D match to TRBD1 (5 bases). There are 14 residues in the CDR3. Germline CDR1 is MNHNY and CDR2 is SVGAGI (reference sequence). With 2 bases removed from V and 6 bases from J, the gap between germline ends came to 11 bases. The CDR3 sequence: CASSYGGRAQPQHF. CDR3 sequence (DNA): TGTGCCAGCAGTTACGGGGGACGGGCTCAGCCCCAGCATTTT.

Only a few counts were recorded for this clone. The V and J genes are TRBV6-5 and TRBJ2-5; D unresolved. The J call may not be correct, given that the DNA end is closer to TRBJ2-7. The CDR3 totals 16 residues. From germline, CDR1 is MNHEY and CDR2 SVGAGI. CDR3 residues: CASSYRRQLVAYEQYF. The CDR3 coding sequence is TGTGCCAGCAGTTACCGTAGGCAGTTGGTAGCCTACGAGCAGTACTTC.

Concerning this clone: This clone may be a read error of a much larger clone one base away. V gene TRBV5-1 combines with J gene TRBJ2-1; 12 nucleotides line up with TRBD2. V was pared by 2 bases and J by 9 bases, with 3 bases of the junction left unmatched. Per the germline V gene, CDR1 is SGHRS and CDR2 is YFSETQ. The CDR3 spans 14 residues. The CDR3 nucleotides are TGCGCCAGCAGCTTTCTAGCGGGAGGGGGTGAGCAGTTCTTC. It translates to CASSFLAGGGEQFF.